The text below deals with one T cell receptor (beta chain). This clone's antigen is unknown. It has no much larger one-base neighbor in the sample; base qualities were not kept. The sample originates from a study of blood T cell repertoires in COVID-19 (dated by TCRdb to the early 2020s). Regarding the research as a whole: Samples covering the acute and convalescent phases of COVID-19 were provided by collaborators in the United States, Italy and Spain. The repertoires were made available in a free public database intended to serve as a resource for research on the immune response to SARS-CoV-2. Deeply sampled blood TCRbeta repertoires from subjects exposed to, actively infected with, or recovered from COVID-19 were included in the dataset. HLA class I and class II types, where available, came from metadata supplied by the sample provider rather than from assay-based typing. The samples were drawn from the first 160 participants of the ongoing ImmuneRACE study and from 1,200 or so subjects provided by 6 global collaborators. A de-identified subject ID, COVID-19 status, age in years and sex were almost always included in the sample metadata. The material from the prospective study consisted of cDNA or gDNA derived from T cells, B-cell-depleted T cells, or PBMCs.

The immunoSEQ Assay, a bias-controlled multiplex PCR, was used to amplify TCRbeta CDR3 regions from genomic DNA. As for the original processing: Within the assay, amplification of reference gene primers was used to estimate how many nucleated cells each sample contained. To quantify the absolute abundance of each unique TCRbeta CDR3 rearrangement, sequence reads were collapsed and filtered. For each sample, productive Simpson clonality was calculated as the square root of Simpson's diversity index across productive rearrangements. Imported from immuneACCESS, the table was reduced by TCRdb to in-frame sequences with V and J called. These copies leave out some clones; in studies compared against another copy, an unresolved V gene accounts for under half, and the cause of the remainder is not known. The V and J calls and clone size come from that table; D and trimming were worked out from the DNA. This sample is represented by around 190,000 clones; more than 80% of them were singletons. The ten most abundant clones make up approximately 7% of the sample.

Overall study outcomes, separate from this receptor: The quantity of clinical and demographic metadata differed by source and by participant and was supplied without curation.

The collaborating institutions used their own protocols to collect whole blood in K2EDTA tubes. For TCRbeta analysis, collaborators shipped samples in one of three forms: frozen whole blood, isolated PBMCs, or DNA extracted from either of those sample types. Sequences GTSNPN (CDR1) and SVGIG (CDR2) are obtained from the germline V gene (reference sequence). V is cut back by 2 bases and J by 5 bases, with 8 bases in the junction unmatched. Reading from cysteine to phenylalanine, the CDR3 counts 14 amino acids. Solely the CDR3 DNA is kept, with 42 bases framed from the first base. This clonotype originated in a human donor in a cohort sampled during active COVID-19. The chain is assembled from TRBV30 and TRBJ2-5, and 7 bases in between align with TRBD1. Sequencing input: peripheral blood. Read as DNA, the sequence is TGTGCCTGGAGTCCGCCGACAGGGTTGGAGACCCAGTACTTC. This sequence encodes CAWSPPTGLETQYF.